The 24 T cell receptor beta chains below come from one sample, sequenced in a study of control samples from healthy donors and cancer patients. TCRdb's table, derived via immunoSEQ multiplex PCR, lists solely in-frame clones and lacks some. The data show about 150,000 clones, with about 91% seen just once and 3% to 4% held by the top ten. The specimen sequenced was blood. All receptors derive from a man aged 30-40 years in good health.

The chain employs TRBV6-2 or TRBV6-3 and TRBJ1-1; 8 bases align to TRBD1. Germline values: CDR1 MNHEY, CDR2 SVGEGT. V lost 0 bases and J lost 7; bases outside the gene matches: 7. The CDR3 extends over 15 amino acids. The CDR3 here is CASSYSLTGEVEAFF. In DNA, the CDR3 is TGTGCCAGCAGTTACTCTTTGACAGGGGAGGTTGAAGCTTTCTTT.

The CDR3 DNA is TGTGCCAGCAGCTTTTTGGGTAAACTCTACAATGAGCAGTTCTTC. Protein sequence: CASSFLGKLYNEQFF. This chain connects TRBV11-2 to TRBJ2-1; unclear D gene. This CDR3 contains 15 residues. Germline V gene lookup returns CDR1 SGHAT and CDR2 FQNNGV. The V and J ends lost 3 bases and 3 bases respectively, with 12 bases between them.

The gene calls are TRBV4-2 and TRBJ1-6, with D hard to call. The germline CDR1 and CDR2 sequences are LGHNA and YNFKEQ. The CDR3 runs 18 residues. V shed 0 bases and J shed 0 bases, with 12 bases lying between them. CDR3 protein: CASSQDSYYSSYNSPLHF. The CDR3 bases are TGTGCCAGCAGCCAAGACAGCTACTATAGCTCCTATAATTCACCCCTCCACTTT.

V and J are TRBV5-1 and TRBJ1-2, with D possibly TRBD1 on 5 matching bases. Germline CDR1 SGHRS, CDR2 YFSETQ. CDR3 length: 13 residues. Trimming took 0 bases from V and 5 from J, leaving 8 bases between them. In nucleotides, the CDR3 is TGCGCCAGCAGCTTGGAAGAGGGGTATGGCTACACCTTC. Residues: CASSLEEGYGYTF. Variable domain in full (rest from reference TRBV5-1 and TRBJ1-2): KAGVTQTPRYLIKTRGQQVTLSCSPISGHRSVSWYQQTPGQGLQFLFEYFSETQRNKGNFPGRFSGRQFSNSRSEMNVSTLELGDSALYLCASSLEEGYGYTFGSGTRLTVV.

CDR3 region: CASSMRGGDTEAFF. CDR3 DNA sequence: TGTGCCAGTAGTATGAGGGGTGGTGACACTGAAGCTTTCTTT. The V and J genes are TRBV19 and TRBJ1-1; D perhaps matches TRBD1 (5 bases). Germline V gene sequence: CDR1 LNHDA, CDR2 SQIVND (reference sequence). V lost 3 bases and J lost 3, with 11 bases in between. CDR3 length: 14 amino acids.

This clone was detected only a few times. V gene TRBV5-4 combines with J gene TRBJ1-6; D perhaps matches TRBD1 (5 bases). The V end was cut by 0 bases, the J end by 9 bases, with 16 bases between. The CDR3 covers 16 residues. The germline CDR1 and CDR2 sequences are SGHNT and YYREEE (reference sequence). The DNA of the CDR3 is TGTGCCAGCAGCTTGGCCGTGCAGGGATCAAGTTCACCCCTCCACTTT. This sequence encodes CASSLAVQGSSSPLHF.

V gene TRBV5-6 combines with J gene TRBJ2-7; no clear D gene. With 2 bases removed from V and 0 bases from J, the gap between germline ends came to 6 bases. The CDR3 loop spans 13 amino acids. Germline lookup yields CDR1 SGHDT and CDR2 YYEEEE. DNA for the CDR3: TGTGCCAGCAGCTTTAGGAGCTCCTACGAGCAGTACTTC. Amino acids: CASSFRSSYEQYF.

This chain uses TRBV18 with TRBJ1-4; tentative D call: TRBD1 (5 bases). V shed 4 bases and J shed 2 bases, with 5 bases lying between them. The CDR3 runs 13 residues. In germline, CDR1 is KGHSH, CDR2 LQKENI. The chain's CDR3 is CASSQGTNEKLFF. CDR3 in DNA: TGTGCCAGCTCACAGGGGACTAATGAAAAACTGTTTTTT.

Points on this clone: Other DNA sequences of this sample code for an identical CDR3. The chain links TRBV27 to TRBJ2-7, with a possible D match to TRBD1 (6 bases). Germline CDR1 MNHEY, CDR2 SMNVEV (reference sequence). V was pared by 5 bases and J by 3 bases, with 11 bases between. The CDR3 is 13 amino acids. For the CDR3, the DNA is TGTGCCAGCAGTCCCGGACAGATCTACGAGCAGTACTTC. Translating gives CASSPGQIYEQYF.

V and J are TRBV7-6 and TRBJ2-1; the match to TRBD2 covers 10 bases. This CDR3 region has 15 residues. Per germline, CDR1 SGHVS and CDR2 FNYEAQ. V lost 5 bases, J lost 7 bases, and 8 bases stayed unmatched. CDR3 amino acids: CASSKAGGPWNEQFF. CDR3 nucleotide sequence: TGTGCCAGCAGCAAAGCGGGGGGGCCGTGGAATGAGCAGTTCTTC.

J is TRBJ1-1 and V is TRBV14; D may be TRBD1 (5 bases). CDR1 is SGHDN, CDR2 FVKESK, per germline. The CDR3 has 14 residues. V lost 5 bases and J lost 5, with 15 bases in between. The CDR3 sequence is CASSTRAGGTEAFF. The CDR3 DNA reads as TGTGCCAGCAGCACCAGGGCCGGGGGGACTGAAGCTTTCTTT.

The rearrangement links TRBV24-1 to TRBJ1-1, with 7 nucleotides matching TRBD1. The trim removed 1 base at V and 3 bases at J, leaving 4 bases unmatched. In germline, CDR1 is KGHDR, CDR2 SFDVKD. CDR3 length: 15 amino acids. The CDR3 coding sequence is TGTGCCACCAGTGATTTAACAGGGGAGGACACTGAAGCTTTCTTT. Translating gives CATSDLTGEDTEAFF.

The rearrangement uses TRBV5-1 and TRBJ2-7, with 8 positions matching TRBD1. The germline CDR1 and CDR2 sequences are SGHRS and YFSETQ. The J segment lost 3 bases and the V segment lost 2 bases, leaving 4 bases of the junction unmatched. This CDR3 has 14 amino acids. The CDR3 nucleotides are TGCGCCAGCAGCTTCTCCGGGACAGGCTACGAGCAGTACTTC. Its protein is CASSFSGTGYEQYF. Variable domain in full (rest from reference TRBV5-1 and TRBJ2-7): KAGVTQTPRYLIKTRGQQVTLSCSPISGHRSVSWYQQTPGQGLQFLFEYFSETQRNKGNFPGRFSGRQFSNSRSEMNVSTLELGDSALYLCASSFSGTGYEQYFGPGTRLTVT.

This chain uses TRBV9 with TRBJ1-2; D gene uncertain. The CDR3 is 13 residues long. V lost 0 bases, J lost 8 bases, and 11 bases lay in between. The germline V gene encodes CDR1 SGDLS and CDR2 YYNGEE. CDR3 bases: TGTGCCAGCAGCGTAGGTAGGGCGGGAGGCTACACCTTC. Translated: CASSVGRAGGYTF.

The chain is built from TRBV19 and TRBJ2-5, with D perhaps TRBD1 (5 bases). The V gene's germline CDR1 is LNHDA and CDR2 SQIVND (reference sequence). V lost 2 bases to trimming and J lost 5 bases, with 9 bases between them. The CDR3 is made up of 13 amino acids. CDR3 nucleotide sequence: TGTGCCAGTAGTATACAGGGTGGGGAGACCCAGTACTTC. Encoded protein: CASSIQGGETQYF.

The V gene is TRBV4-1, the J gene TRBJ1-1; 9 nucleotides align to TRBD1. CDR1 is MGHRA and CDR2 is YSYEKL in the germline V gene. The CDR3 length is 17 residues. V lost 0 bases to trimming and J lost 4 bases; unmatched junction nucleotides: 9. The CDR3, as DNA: TGCGCCAGCAGCCAAGATTTGGTGACAGGGGGAAGCACTGAAGCTTTCTTT. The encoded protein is CASSQDLVTGGSTEAFF.

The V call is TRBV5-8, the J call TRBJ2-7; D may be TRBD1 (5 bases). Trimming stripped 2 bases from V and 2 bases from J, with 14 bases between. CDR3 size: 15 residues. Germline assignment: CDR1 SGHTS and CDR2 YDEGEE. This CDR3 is CASSFGQGITYEQYF. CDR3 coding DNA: TGTGCCAGCAGCTTTGGGCAGGGTATCACCTACGAGCAGTACTTC.

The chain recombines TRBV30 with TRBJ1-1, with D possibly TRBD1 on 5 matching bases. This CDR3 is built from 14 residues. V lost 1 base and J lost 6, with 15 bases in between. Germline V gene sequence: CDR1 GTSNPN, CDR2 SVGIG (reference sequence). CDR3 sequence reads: CAWSALQGTAEAFF. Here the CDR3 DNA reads TGTGCCTGGAGTGCCCTTCAGGGTACGGCTGAAGCTTTCTTT. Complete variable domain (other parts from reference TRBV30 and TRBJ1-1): SQTIHQWPATLVQPVGSPLSLECTVEGTSNPNLYWYRQAAGRGLQLLFYSVGIGQISSEVPQNLSASRPQDRQFILSSKKLLLSDSGFYLCAWSALQGTAEAFFGQGTRLTVV.

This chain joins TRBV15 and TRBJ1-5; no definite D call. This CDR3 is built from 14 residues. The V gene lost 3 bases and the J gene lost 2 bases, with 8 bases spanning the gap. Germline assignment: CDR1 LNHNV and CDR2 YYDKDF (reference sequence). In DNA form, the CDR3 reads TGTGCCACCAGCAGGCTGCAGGGCAATCAGCCCCAGCATTTT. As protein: CATSRLQGNQPQHF.

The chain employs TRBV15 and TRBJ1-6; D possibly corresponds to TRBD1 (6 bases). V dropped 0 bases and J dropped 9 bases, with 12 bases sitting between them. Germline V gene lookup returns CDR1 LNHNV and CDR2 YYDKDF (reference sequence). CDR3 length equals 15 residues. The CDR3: CATSRDGDTSSPLHF. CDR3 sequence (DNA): TGTGCCACCAGCAGAGATGGGGACACTAGTTCACCCCTCCACTTT.

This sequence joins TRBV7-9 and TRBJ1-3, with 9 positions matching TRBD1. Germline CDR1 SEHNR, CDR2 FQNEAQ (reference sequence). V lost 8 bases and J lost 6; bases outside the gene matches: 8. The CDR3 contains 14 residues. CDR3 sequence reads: CASLLQGAENTIYF. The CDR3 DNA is TGTGCCAGCCTCCTACAGGGGGCGGAAAACACCATATATTTT.

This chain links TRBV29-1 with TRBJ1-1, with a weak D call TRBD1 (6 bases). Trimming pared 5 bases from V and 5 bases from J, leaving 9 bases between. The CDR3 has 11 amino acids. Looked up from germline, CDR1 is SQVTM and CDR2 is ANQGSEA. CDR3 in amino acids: CSVTGTTEAFF. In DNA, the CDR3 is TGCAGCGTTACAGGGACGACTGAAGCTTTCTTT.

The CDR3 spells CASSLAGTSSYNEQFF. The CDR3 DNA reads as TGTGCCAGCAGCTTGGCCGGGACAAGCTCCTACAATGAGCAGTTCTTC. The chain couples TRBV5-6 to TRBJ2-1, with a tentative D call TRBD1 (6 bases). The CDR3 runs to 16 residues. V was trimmed by 0 bases and J by 0 bases, leaving 10 bases between them. Germline V CDR1 and CDR2: SGHDT, YYEEEE.

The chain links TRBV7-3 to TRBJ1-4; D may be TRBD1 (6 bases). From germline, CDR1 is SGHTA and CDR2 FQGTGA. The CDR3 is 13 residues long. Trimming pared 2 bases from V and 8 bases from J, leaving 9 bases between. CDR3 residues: CASSLQGREKLFF. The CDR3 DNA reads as TGTGCCAGCAGCTTACAGGGGCGCGAAAAACTGTTTTTT.